This TCR beta chain was recorded in a study of T-cell reconstitution after alpha-beta-depleted transplantation in children. This CDR3 has 15 amino acids. V lost 4 bases to trimming and J lost 4 bases; unmatched junction nucleotides: 7. CDR1 and CDR2 from the germline V gene are SGHRS and YFSETQ. This clonotype was seen a few times. Unique molecular identifiers tagged the TCRbeta library. TCRdb fed the PCR reads into MiXCR, producing one record per CDR3 protein. This table holds over 400,000 distinct CDR3 sequences, roughly an eighth found once. This chain joins TRBV5-1 and TRBJ2-1, with TRBD1 matching over 8 bases. The sample here was PBMCs from the stem cell graft donor, taken from the stem cell graft. This TCR was sampled from a human donor who donated a stem cell graft to a child with combined immunodeficiency. CDR3 region: CASSRRTGWYNEQFF. In DNA, the CDR3 is TGCGCCAGCAGCCGGAGGACAGGGTGGTACAATGAGCAGTTCTTC. Full variable domain (missing parts from reference TRBV5-1 and TRBJ2-1): KAGVTQTPRYLIKTRGQQVTLSCSPISGHRSVSWYQQTPGQGLQFLFEYFSETQRNKGNFPGRFSGRQFSNSRSEMNVSTLELGDSALYLCASSRRTGWYNEQFFGPGTRLTVL.